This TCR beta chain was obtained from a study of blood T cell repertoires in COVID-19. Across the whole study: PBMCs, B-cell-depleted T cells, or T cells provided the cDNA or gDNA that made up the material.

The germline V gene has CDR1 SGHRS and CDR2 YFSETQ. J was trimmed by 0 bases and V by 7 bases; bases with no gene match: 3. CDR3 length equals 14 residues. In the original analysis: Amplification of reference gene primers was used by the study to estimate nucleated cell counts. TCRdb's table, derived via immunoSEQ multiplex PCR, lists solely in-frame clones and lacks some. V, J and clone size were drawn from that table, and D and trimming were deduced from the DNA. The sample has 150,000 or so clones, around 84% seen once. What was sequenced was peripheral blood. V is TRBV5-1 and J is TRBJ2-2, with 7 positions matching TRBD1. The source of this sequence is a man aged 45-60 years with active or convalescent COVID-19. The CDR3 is CASYGTANTGELFF. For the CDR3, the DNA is TGCGCCAGCTACGGGACAGCGAACACCGGGGAGCTGTTTTTT.